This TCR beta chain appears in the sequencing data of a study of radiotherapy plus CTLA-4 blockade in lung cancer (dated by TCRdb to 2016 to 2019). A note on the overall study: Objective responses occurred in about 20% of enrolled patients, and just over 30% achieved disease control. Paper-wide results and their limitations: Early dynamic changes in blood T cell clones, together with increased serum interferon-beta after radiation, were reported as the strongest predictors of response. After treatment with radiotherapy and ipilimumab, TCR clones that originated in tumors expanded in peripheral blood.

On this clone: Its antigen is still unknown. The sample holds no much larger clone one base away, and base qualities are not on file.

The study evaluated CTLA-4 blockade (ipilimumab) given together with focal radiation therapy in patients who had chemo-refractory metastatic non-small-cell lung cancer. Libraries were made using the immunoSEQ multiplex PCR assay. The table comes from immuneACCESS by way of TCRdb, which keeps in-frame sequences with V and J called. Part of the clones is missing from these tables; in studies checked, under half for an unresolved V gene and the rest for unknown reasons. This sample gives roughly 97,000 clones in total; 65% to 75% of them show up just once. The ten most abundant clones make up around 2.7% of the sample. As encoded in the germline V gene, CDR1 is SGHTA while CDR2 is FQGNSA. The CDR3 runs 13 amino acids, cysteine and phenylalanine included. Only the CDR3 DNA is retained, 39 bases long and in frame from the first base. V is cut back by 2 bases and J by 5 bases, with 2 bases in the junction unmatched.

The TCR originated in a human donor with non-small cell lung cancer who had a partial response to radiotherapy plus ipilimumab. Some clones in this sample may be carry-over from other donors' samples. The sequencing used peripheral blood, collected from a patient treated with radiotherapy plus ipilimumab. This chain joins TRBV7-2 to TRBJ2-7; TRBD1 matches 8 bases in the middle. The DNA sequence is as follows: TGTGCCAGCAGCTTACAGGGGGCGGACGAGCAGTACTTC. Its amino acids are CASSLQGADEQYF.